This T cell receptor (beta chain) is drawn from a study of cytomegalovirus exposure and HLA in healthy donors. Study-wide context: According to later analysis, the same platform produced the 100 to 150 validation and over 600 first-cohort repertoires. Study-level results: The authors listed some 150 TCR beta chains as cytomegalovirus-associated. Most TCR sequences showed up rarely, but some public TCRs showed up in many donors. Later, an analysis found that TCR clusters from the first cohort tended to co-occur in the 90 to 150 validation repertoires.

Measured with immunoSEQ multiplex PCR; TCRdb has only the in-frame clones, and not every one. The top ten hold roughly 0.94% of the sample, which has about 69,000 clones, around 93% seen once. Regarding this clone: Its cognate antigen is unknown.

Germline values: CDR1 MNHEY, CDR2 SVGAGI. The CDR3 length is 13 residues. The V segment lost 4 bases and the J segment 8 bases; nucleotides outside the gene matches: 4. The chain employs TRBV6-5 and TRBJ2-1, with TRBD2 matching over 8 bases. This clonotype originated in a woman under 30 in good health and CMV-seronegative. The sequenced sample was PBMCs. In nucleotides, the CDR3 is TGTGCCAGCAGTTTTAGCGGGAACTATGAGCAGTTCTTC. This sequence encodes CASSFSGNYEQFF.